This T cell receptor beta chain came from a study of vaccination and CD4 T cells after COVID-19. For the study at large: The convalescents included six males and four females, and among them two were Hispanic while seven were Caucasian.

This clonotype was picked up a small number of times. Its antigen is not known. The Oncomine TCR Beta short-read assay was applied to DNA of cultured CD4+ T cells. Someone extracted genomic DNA from cultured CD4+ T cells. TCRdb used MiXCR to reprocess the PCR reads, holding one entry per CDR3 protein. Of about 14,000 distinct CDR3 sequences listed, around 52% are singletons. The treatment here: roughly ten-day PBMC culture with coronavirus spike peptide pools or control peptides (ViraFEST assay). ViraFEST enlarged antigen-specific T cell populations with peptide pools and afterwards sequenced TCRs. Study-wide results and caveats: A nonsignificant rise from approximately 21 to 38 was seen in the median number of SARS-CoV-2-reactive clonotypes.

The sample was CD4+ T cells from blood, cultured in vitro. The sequence was obtained from a human donor who had recovered from COVID-19.

CDR3 nucleotides: TGTGCCAGCAGGACAGCCAAAGAGACCCAGTACTTC. Translation gives CASRTAKETQYF. The V gene is TRBV27, the J gene TRBJ2-5; D may be TRBD1 (5 bases). Germline CDR1 reads MNHEY; CDR2 reads SMNVEV (reference sequence). V was pared by 6 bases and J by 3 bases, with 8 bases between. The CDR3 is 12 amino acids.